The TCR beta chain under discussion was sequenced for a study of blood T cells in healthy people across ages. Drawn from each donor were roughly 10 milliliters of peripheral blood. It was with a sample-barcoded 5' primer and a J-beta primer mix that a second PCR of roughly 6 to 12 cycles was run. TCRdb re-analysed the 5' RACE reads in MiXCR, keeping a single row per CDR3 protein. The data contain 1,500,000 or so distinct CDR3 sequences, 42% of them singletons. CDR1 is ENHRY, CDR2 SYGVKD, per germline. The CDR3 has 17 amino acids. V and J are TRBV10-3 and TRBJ2-5, with 12 bases aligning to TRBD1. The J call may be wrong; the DNA end is better matched by TRBJ2-7. Specimen: blood. The TCR was taken from a woman younger than 35 in good health. Written as DNA, the CDR3 is TGTGCCATCAGTGAGTCTTGGGACAGGGGGCGCGTCCACGAGCAGTACTTC. This codes for CAISESWDRGRVHEQYF.